The 18 T cell receptor beta chains given below trace back to one sample, sequenced in a study of OX40 agonist ivuxolimab in advanced cancers. Libraries were prepared by immunoSEQ multiplex PCR; TCRdb keeps only in-frame clonotypes and omits some of them. The sample includes over 70,000 clones, approximately 87% of them seen just once. Specimen: CD4+ or CD8+ T cells sorted from blood, collected in a trial of the OX40 agonist ivuxolimab. Receptor source: an adult with an advanced solid tumor such as melanoma, head and neck, liver or kidney cancer.

This clone has just a few counts. The V call is TRBV7-2, the J call TRBJ1-3; 7 positions agree with TRBD1. V shed 8 bases and J 7 bases; nucleotides not matched to a gene: 11. The CDR3 sequence is 14 residues long. Germline V gene lookup returns CDR1 SGHTA and CDR2 FQGNSA. DNA of the CDR3: TGTGCCAGCGGCTCCCCAGGGGGGAGGAACACCATATATTTT. Translated: CASGSPGGRNTIYF. Based on the CDR3 plus reference TRBV7-2 and TRBJ1-3, the full variable domain is GAGVSQSPSNKVTEKGKDVELRCDPISGHTALYWYRQSLGQGLEFLIYFQGNSAPDKSGLPSDRFSAERTGGSVSTLTIQRTQQEDSAVYLCASGSPGGRNTIYFGEGSWLTVV.

The V gene is TRBV2, the J gene TRBJ2-5; 9 bases agree with TRBD1. The trim removed 8 bases at V and 1 base at J, leaving 8 bases unmatched. This CDR3 spans 15 amino acids. Germline V CDR1 and CDR2: SNHLY, FYNNEI. The CDR3 loop reads CASSDWDRVQETQYF. The CDR3 nucleotides read TGTGCCAGCTCAGATTGGGACAGGGTCCAAGAGACCCAGTACTTC.

The chain couples TRBV18 to TRBJ2-1, with D perhaps TRBD1 (5 bases). Germline lookup yields CDR1 KGHSH and CDR2 LQKENI. This CDR3 spans 16 amino acids. V lost 6 bases and J 3 bases, leaving 18 bases between the germline ends. CDR3 sequence (DNA): TGTGCCAGCTCTCAAGAAGGGCAGGGCGGCTACAATGAGCAGTTCTTC. Translation gives CASSQEGQGGYNEQFF.

The chain carries TRBV5-1 and TRBJ2-7; D is ambiguous. The CDR3 loop spans 16 amino acids. V was trimmed by 0 bases and J by 0 bases, leaving 13 bases between them. Germline values: CDR1 SGHRS, CDR2 YFSETQ. The CDR3, as DNA: TGCGCCAGCAGCTTGGAGTTTGGCTATTCCTCCTACGAGCAGTACTTC. Residues: CASSLEFGYSSYEQYF.

The V gene is TRBV9, the J gene TRBJ2-7; 9 bases fit TRBD1. Trimming cost V 0 bases and J 8 bases; bases outside gene matches: 6. This CDR3 is 14 amino acids long. Germline V gene data show CDR1 as SGDLS and CDR2 as YYNGEE. CDR3 DNA: TGTGCCAGCAGCGTAGAAGGGACAGGGTACCAGCAGTACTTC. Amino acids: CASSVEGTGYQQYF.

The chain uses TRBV6-4 and TRBJ1-3; D might be TRBD1 (5 bases). Germline CDR1 MRHNA, CDR2 SNTAGT. This CDR3 region has 18 residues. Trimming stripped 3 bases from V and 0 bases from J, with 18 bases between. CDR3: CASSDWAGSALSGNTIYF. The CDR3 bases are TGTGCCAGCAGTGATTGGGCAGGGAGTGCCCTCTCTGGAAACACCATATATTTT.

J is TRBJ1-1 and V is TRBV7-9; a weak D match, TRBD1 (6 bases). This CDR3 contains 15 residues. V was cut by 6 bases and J by 0 bases, with 14 bases left in between. Germline CDR1 reads SEHNR; CDR2 reads FQNEAQ (reference sequence). The CDR3 DNA follows: TGTGCCAGCAGATTGCAGGGGAGGTTGAACACTGAAGCTTTCTTT. It codes for CASRLQGRLNTEAFF.

V gene TRBV19 combines with J gene TRBJ2-1; the D call may be TRBD1 or TRBD2 (5 bases each). Trimming took off 4 bases at V and 6 bases at J, with 16 bases between the two ends. The CDR3 loop spans 15 amino acids. Germline values: CDR1 LNHDA, CDR2 SQIVND (reference sequence). This CDR3 reads CASSRDLPRGNEQFF. The CDR3 DNA reads as TGTGCCAGTAGTAGGGACCTTCCCCGGGGCAATGAGCAGTTCTTC.

The chain links TRBV6-6 to TRBJ2-3; 14 positions match TRBD2. The CDR3 consists of 16 residues. Germline lookup yields CDR1 MNHNY and CDR2 SVGAGI (reference sequence). J was trimmed by 6 bases and V by 6 bases; bases with no gene match: 8. The CDR3: CASSTRGLAGVDTQYF. The CDR3, as DNA: TGTGCCAGCAGCACCAGGGGACTAGCGGGAGTGGATACGCAGTATTTT.

This rearrangement joins TRBV7-1 to TRBJ2-1; no clear D. TRBV7-1 is an ORF for which the function is uncertain. The V end was cut by 7 bases, the J end by 3 bases, with 4 bases between. The CDR3 covers 11 residues. CDR3 sequence: CASNDYNEQFF. The DNA of the CDR3 is TGTGCCAGCAACGACTACAATGAGCAGTTCTTC.

The gene calls are TRBV27 and TRBJ1-5, with D possibly TRBD1 on 6 matching bases. Trimming pared 3 bases from V and 2 bases from J, leaving 14 bases between. The germline V gene encodes CDR1 MNHEY and CDR2 SMNVEV (reference sequence). The CDR3 runs to 16 residues. In DNA form, the CDR3 reads TGTGCCAGCAGTTTGGCTAAACCAGGGGGCAATCAGCCCCAGCATTTT. This sequence encodes CASSLAKPGGNQPQHF.

The rearrangement uses TRBV9 and TRBJ2-5; D possibly uses TRBD1 or TRBD2 (5 bases each). Germline CDR1 reads SGDLS; CDR2 reads YYNGEE. V was trimmed by 4 bases and J by 2 bases, leaving 12 bases between them. The CDR3 spans 14 residues. CDR3 protein: CASSPRGEQETQYF. CDR3 DNA: TGTGCCAGCAGCCCTCGAGGGGAGCAAGAGACCCAGTACTTC.

This sequence joins TRBV19 and TRBJ2-7; 8 bases agree with TRBD1. Trimming removed 4 bases from V and 3 bases from J; junction bases left unmatched: 8. The CDR3 totals 15 residues. Germline loops: CDR1 LNHDA, CDR2 SQIVND (reference sequence). CDR3 protein: CASSRDRSEVYEQYF. The CDR3 nucleotides are TGTGCCAGTAGTAGGGACAGGTCGGAGGTCTACGAGCAGTACTTC.

V gene TRBV30 combines with J gene TRBJ1-2; D gene unclear. CDR3 length equals 12 residues. Per germline, CDR1 GTSNPN and CDR2 SVGIG (reference sequence). The V end lost 2 bases, the J end lost 4 bases, and 8 bases lay between the germline ends. The CDR3 DNA is TGTGCCTGGAGTCCCGGAGGCTATGGCTACACCTTC. It translates to CAWSPGGYGYTF.

The chain links TRBV29-1 to TRBJ1-2, with D unresolved. Per the germline V gene, CDR1 is SQVTM and CDR2 is ANQGSEA. This CDR3 is built from 12 residues. V was clipped by 4 bases and J by 7 bases, with 13 bases between them. The CDR3 bases are TGCAGCGTTGGGGGTGGAGGTTTTGGCTACACCTTC. Translating gives CSVGGGGFGYTF.

The chain recombines TRBV7-6 with TRBJ1-6, with D possibly TRBD1 on 6 matching bases. Germline-derived CDR1 and CDR2 are SGHVS and FNYEAQ. CDR3 length: 16 amino acids. The V end was cut by 4 bases, the J end by 2 bases, with 12 bases between. CDR3 coding DNA: TGTGCCAGCAGCTCAGGGGCAGGGCCCTATAATTCACCCCTCCACTTT. Translating it yields CASSSGAGPYNSPLHF. Full variable domain (missing parts from reference TRBV7-6 and TRBJ1-6): GAGVSQSPRYKVTKRGQDVALRCDPISGHVSLYWYRQALGQGPEFLTYFNYEAQQDKSGLPNDRFSAERPEGSISTLTIQRTEQRDSAMYRCASSSGAGPYNSPLHFGNGTRLTVT.

V usage is TRBV19 and J usage is TRBJ2-5; TRBD2 matches 8 bases. This CDR3 has 14 amino acids. The trim removed 6 bases at V and 5 bases at J, leaving 8 bases unmatched. In germline, CDR1 is LNHDA, CDR2 SQIVND (reference sequence). CDR3 residues: CASSTGTRVETQYF. For the CDR3, the DNA is TGTGCCAGTAGCACCGGGACTAGAGTTGAGACCCAGTACTTC. The full variable domain, rest sourced from reference TRBV19 and TRBJ2-5, is DGGITQSPKYLFRKEGQNVTLSCEQNLNHDAMYWYRQDPGQGLRLIYYSQIVNDFQKGDIAEGYSVSREKKESFPLTVTSAQKNPTAFYLCASSTGTRVETQYFGPGTRLLVL.

The rearrangement links TRBV7-9 to TRBJ2-5; D is perhaps TRBD1 (6 bases). Trimming left V 5 bases short and J 1 base short, with 11 bases between. From germline, CDR1 is SEHNR and CDR2 FQNEAQ (reference sequence). This CDR3 region has 14 residues. CDR3 nucleotide sequence: TGTGCCAGCAGCCGGGGACAAGTCCAAGAGACCCAGTACTTC. This codes for CASSRGQVQETQYF. The full variable domain, rest sourced from reference TRBV7-9 and TRBJ2-5, is DTGVSQNPRHKITKRGQNVTFRCDPISEHNRLYWYRQTLGQGPEFLTYFQNEAQLEKSRLLSDRFSAERPKGSFSTLEIQRTEQGDSAMYLCASSRGQVQETQYFGPGTRLLVL.